This TCR beta chain originates from a study of blood T cell repertoires in COVID-19. Study background: Sample material is recorded as cDNA or gDNA derived from T cells, B-cell-depleted T cells, or PBMCs.

Living in 24 US areas, the participants were between about 18 and 100 years of age. This CDR3 is built from 16 residues. Germline V CDR1 and CDR2: GTSNPN, SVGIG (reference sequence). With V trimmed by 3 bases and J by 5 bases, 11 bases remained unmatched. This clone has just a few counts. Authors' analysis steps: Reference gene primer amplification gave estimated nucleated cell counts. Some clones are missing from TCRdb's copy, which holds only in-frame ones; the method was immunoSEQ multiplex PCR. V and J calls plus clone size are reproduced from that table; the DNA served to infer D and trimming. The table records about 180,000 clones, over 75% of them present only once.

This receptor was identified in a woman younger than 30 who had recovered from COVID-19. Sequencing used PBMCs or T cells enriched from blood (not recorded which). The rearrangement uses TRBV30 and TRBJ2-1; 9 nucleotides match TRBD2. The CDR3 nucleotides are TGTGCCTGGAGCCGACGAGTACTAGCGGGCCACAATGAGCAGTTCTTC. This translates into CAWSRRVLAGHNEQFF.